This T cell receptor (beta chain) was retrieved from a study of T cells after posttransplantation cyclophosphamide (dated by TCRdb to about 2016). For the study in its entirety: Using TRB sequencing, the study followed how the T cell repertoire reconstituted after myeloablative bone marrow transplantation in which posttransplantation cyclophosphamide served as GVHD prophylaxis. Antigen receptor sequencing covered samples from a few dozen PTCy-treated patients and around 15 of their related bone marrow donors. Blood from all 30 or so PTCy patients who had 1-year posttransplant specimens underwent TRB sequencing. Up to 3 additional blood samples from 2 to 5.2 years after transplant were also TRB-sequenced in 3 patients, as was pretransplant blood from a handful of patients. TRA and TRB clonality were tightly correlated in roughly ten samples, so subsequent TCR analyses focused on TRB only. Public TRB sequences were queried against a database of over 3,500 sequences associated with responses to pathogens, tumor antigens, self-antigens and alloantigens.

Remarks on this clone: Its target antigen remains unknown. Base qualities are not provided; no much larger clone lies one nucleotide away.

General study outcomes and caveats: Donor-recipient similarity was low at 1-2 months but rose over the first year, and later blood repertoires were often dominated by donor CD8+ memory clones. The TRB repertoires of T cells infiltrating skin or the GI tract showed only limited overlap with the TRB repertoires found in blood. Across 45 patients, recipient CMV seropositivity and CMV reactivation were highly associated with TRB clonality; PTCy diversity was similar to CNI/methotrexate controls.

The sample's treatment or condition label, in plain terms: high-dose cyclophosphamide on days +3 and +4 as single-agent GVHD prophylaxis. Busulfan and fludarabine conditioning, a related or unrelated marrow graft, and cyclophosphamide on days +3 and +4 were given to PTCy patients. The PTCy-treated patients were enrolled in a prospective multi-institutional clinical trial. Peripheral blood and bone marrow mononuclear cells were isolated by Ficoll-Hypaque density centrifugation and cryopreserved. Including cysteine and phenylalanine, the CDR3 has 13 amino acids. The read is trimmed to its CDR3 DNA, 39 bases read in frame from base 1. Trimmed from V: 8 bases; trimmed from J: 5 bases; junction bases lacking a gene match: 3. The germline V gene encodes CDR1 MNHNS and CDR2 SASEGT. TRB sequencing was run on genomic DNA with either the immunoSEQ assay at survey resolution or the hsTCRB kit. The study's own analysis went as follows. The immunoSEQ software handled initial read processing, and the LymphoSeq R package was used for repertoire analyses. Clonality was computed as 1 minus normalized Shannon entropy, and a Gini coefficient was also calculated for each TRB dataset. Phenotypes of unsorted samples were inferred by mapping TRB sequences from sorted subsets of the recipient or donor onto the same recipient's unsorted samples. TCRdb retrieved this table from immuneACCESS and kept in-frame rearrangements only. Not all clones are present; in checked studies, unresolved V genes account for under half, and no reason is known for the remainder. That table furnishes V, J and clone size, whereas the DNA furnished D and trimming. The sample table lists about 5,000 clones, 1.8% of them with a count of one. Of the sample, approximately 28% falls within the top ten clones.

The sequence is built from TRBV6-1 and TRBJ2-5; 12 central nucleotides agree with TRBD2. This receptor was identified in a male patient aged 25-45 years who received an allogeneic stem cell transplant from a related donor, was CMV-positive, and had no GVHD. In transplant recipients, some T cells may be of donor rather than host origin. The starting material was PBMCs, obtained approximately 38 weeks after a stem cell transplant with posttransplant cyclophosphamide. The sequenced DNA: TGTGCCAGCGAGCTAGCGGGGGGGGAGACCCAGTACTTC. This encodes CASELAGGETQYF.